The present entry profiles one T cell receptor (beta chain) with its context. Its specificity is not known. Sequencing used immunoSEQ v3. The method was immunoSEQ multiplex PCR; TCRdb's version includes in-frame clones alone and lacks a portion of them. This sample has approximately 95,000 clones; under 70% occur once, and the top ten carry roughly 9.8%. These data come from a study of TIL therapy for anti-PD-1-resistant metastatic lung cancer. Background on the study: Median patient age was about 56, ranging roughly 38-85 years. Most patients had lung adenocarcinoma. By whole-exome sequencing, median non-synonymous tumor mutation burden was around 1.5 mutations per megabase.

Broader study findings: TIL cultures after expansion showed higher clonality and lower diversity than baseline tumor (median around 5.9% vs 31%).

Time point of the sample: pre-treatment sample, taken before nivolumab and TIL therapy. Tumor tissue came from excised metastases, mostly pleural nodules or supraclavicular lymph nodes. Germline CDR1 and CDR2: SGHRS and YFSETQ. The CDR3 is 17 amino acids. Trimming took 0 bases from V and 3 from J, leaving 17 bases between them. The receptor comes from a person between 25 and 80 years old with non-small cell lung cancer. The material sequenced was tumor tissue, taken at baseline. The chain employs TRBV5-1 and TRBJ2-3, with no clear D. For the CDR3, the DNA is TGCGCCAGCAGCTTGGGGATAGGTGCGGACCTGACAGATACGCAGTATTTT. The encoded protein is CASSLGIGADLTDTQYF.